Below are 27 T cell receptor beta chains sequenced from a single sample in a study of beta chain features in type 1 diabetes. Study findings and constraints: Moderately but significantly shorter TCRB CDR3s were found in Type 1 diabetes patients in all four CD4+ subsets.

The sequenced template was cDNA made from the entire isolated RNA. The method was immunoSEQ multiplex PCR; TCRdb's version includes in-frame clones alone and lacks a portion of them. The sample shows 500,000 to 800,000 clones, around 12% of them seen only once. The antigens for these receptors are not known. Sequenced material: naive CD4+ T cells from blood. The receptor set was obtained from a man under 40 with type 1 diabetes.

J is TRBJ2-3 and V is TRBV15; 8 bases are a match to TRBD2. The germline CDR1 and CDR2 sequences are LNHNV and YYDKDF (reference sequence). The V and J ends lost 1 base and 1 base, in that order; junction bases with no gene match: 1. This CDR3 comprises 15 residues. CDR3 sequence: CATSRVTSGTDTQYF. In DNA form, the CDR3 reads TGTGCCACCAGCAGAGTGACTAGCGGCACAGATACGCAGTATTTT.

This clone was picked up a small number of times. At the DNA level, this CDR3 is encoded by other sequences in the same sample as well. The V and J genes are TRBV13 and TRBJ2-3, with 9 bases fitting TRBD2. V shed 5 bases, J shed 4 bases, and the junction held 1 base outside the gene matches. CDR3 size: 13 residues. Germline-derived CDR1 and CDR2 are PRHDT and FYEKMQ (reference sequence). This CDR3 is CASSLAGPDTQYF. DNA for the CDR3: TGTGCCAGCAGCCTAGCGGGGCCAGATACGCAGTATTTT. Complete variable domain (other parts from reference TRBV13 and TRBJ2-3): AAGVIQSPRHLIKEKRETATLKCYPIPRHDTVYWYQQGPGQDPQFLISFYEKMQSDKGSIPDRFSAQQFSDYHSELNMSSLELGDSALYFCASSLAGPDTQYFGPGTRLTVL.

The J gene is TRBJ2-1, the V gene TRBV5-1; tentative D call: TRBD1 (6 bases). V was shortened by 7 bases and J by 2 bases, with 10 bases between the two germline ends. The germline V gene has CDR1 SGHRS and CDR2 YFSETQ. The CDR3 sequence is 13 residues long. The CDR3: CASRDMTYNEQFF. The CDR3, as DNA: TGCGCCAGCCGGGACATGACCTACAATGAGCAGTTCTTC.

V and J are TRBV2 and TRBJ2-2, with TRBD1 as a possible D gene (6 bases). This CDR3 is 15 amino acids long. Per germline, CDR1 SNHLY and CDR2 FYNNEI. Trimming took off 2 bases at V and 1 base at J, with 8 bases between the two ends. This CDR3 reads CASSEIQGNTGELFF. For the CDR3, the DNA is TGTGCCAGCAGTGAAATACAGGGGAACACCGGGGAGCTGTTTTTT.

The chain links TRBV20-1 to TRBJ2-3; D remains unclear. This CDR3 comprises 11 residues. The ends were cut back, 1 base at V and 6 bases at J, with 5 bases in the middle. CDR1 DFQATT and CDR2 SNEGSKA come from the germline V gene (reference sequence). CDR3 sequence reads: CSARGWDTQYF. CDR3 in DNA: TGCAGTGCTAGAGGGTGGGATACGCAGTATTTT.

This chain links TRBV5-6 with TRBJ2-7; 9 bases agree with TRBD2. CDR1 and CDR2 (germline): SGHDT, YYEEEE. The CDR3 runs to 16 residues. V shed 2 bases, J shed 1 base, and the junction held 7 bases outside the gene matches. In nucleotides, the CDR3 is TGTGCCAGCAGCTTCCTTCTAGCGGGGCCTTCCTACGAGCAGTACTTC. Translation: CASSFLLAGPSYEQYF.

With respect to this clone: The junction departs from the called germline gene at one end, perhaps through a read error. The chain links TRBV14 to TRBJ2-7, with 7 positions matching TRBD1. Germline V gene data show CDR1 as SGHDN and CDR2 as FVKESK. This CDR3 contains 14 residues. The CDR3 sequence: CASSHQDRVEEQYF. In DNA, the CDR3 is TGCGCCAGCAGCCATCAAGACAGGGTAGAAGAGCAGTACTTC.

The chain employs TRBV29-1 and TRBJ2-5; 9 bases agree with TRBD1. This CDR3 contains 17 residues. J gave up 3 bases and V 3 bases, and 14 bases lay outside the gene matches. The germline V gene has CDR1 SQVTM and CDR2 ANQGSEA. CDR3 in amino acids: CSVDGGTGGGSEETQYF. For the CDR3, the DNA is TGCAGCGTTGACGGGGGAACAGGGGGCGGGAGTGAAGAGACCCAGTACTTC. The full variable domain, with the rest looked up from reference TRBV29-1 and TRBJ2-5, is SAVISQKPSRDICQRGTSLTIQCQVDSQVTMMFWYRQQPGQSLTLIATANQGSEATYESGFVIDKFPISRPNLTFSTLTVSNMSPEDSSIYLCSVDGGTGGGSEETQYFGPGTRLLVL.

This sequence joins TRBV7-3 and TRBJ1-4, with a tentative D call TRBD1 (6 bases). Trimming took 5 bases from V and 5 from J, leaving 24 bases between them. CDR1 and CDR2 from the germline V gene are SGHTA and FQGTGA. The CDR3 covers 18 residues. The CDR3 is CASSLRTAPRVENEKLFF. The CDR3 coding sequence is TGTGCCAGCAGCCTTCGGACAGCGCCAAGGGTAGAAAATGAAAAACTGTTTTTT.

In this sample, this clone turned up a few times. CDR3 sequence: CASSLGYRAGNEQFF. DNA for the CDR3: TGTGCCAGCAGCCTAGGGTACAGGGCGGGGAATGAGCAGTTCTTC. This sequence joins TRBV9 and TRBJ2-1; D possibly uses TRBD1 or TRBD2 (6 bases each). In germline, CDR1 is SGDLS, CDR2 YYNGEE. The CDR3 runs to 15 residues. V lost 4 bases to trimming and J lost 7 bases, with 18 bases between them.

This chain links TRBV29-1 with TRBJ1-1; weak D call: TRBD1 (5 bases). With 3 bases removed from V and 11 bases from J, the gap between germline ends came to 16 bases. This CDR3 is 12 amino acids long. Germline assignment: CDR1 SQVTM and CDR2 ANQGSEA. CDR3 sequence reads: CSVDGTPRRAFF. The CDR3 nucleotides read TGCAGCGTTGACGGGACGCCAAGGCGGGCTTTCTTT.

V gene TRBV6-6 combines with J gene TRBJ1-2; D unresolved. The V and J ends lost 0 bases and 3 bases respectively, with 14 bases between them. The length of the CDR3 is 16 residues. The V gene's germline CDR1 is MNHNY and CDR2 SVGAGI (reference sequence). The chain's CDR3 is CASSYSIVPGYYGYTF. CDR3 DNA: TGTGCCAGCAGTTACTCGATTGTTCCGGGTTACTATGGCTACACCTTC.

The rearrangement links TRBV6-5 to TRBJ1-4; TRBD1 might be the D (5 bases). CDR1 is MNHEY and CDR2 is SVGAGI in the germline V gene. The CDR3 runs 14 residues. Trimming took off 2 bases at V and 8 bases at J, with 12 bases between the two ends. The CDR3 is CASSYGGADEKLFF. CDR3 sequence (DNA): TGTGCCAGCAGTTACGGAGGGGCGGACGAAAAACTGTTTTTT.

V gene TRBV4-2 combines with J gene TRBJ1-2; D perhaps matches TRBD1 (5 bases). This CDR3 spans 13 amino acids. V was pared by 1 base and J by 8 bases, with 11 bases between. Looked up from germline, CDR1 is LGHNA and CDR2 is YNFKEQ. CDR3 residues: CASSQGVDKGYTF. Written as DNA, the CDR3 is TGTGCCAGCAGCCAAGGAGTGGACAAAGGCTACACCTTC.

J is TRBJ2-5 and V is TRBV2; D uncertain. Germline V gives CDR1 SNHLY, CDR2 FYNNEI. The CDR3 consists of 9 residues. V shed 8 bases and J shed 5 bases, with 3 bases lying between them. The CDR3 nucleotides are TGTGCCAGCGAGGAGACCCAGTACTTC. Its translation is CASEETQYF.

The chain is built from TRBV28 and TRBJ2-3; D gene unclear. Germline V gene sequence: CDR1 MDHEN, CDR2 SYDVKM. The V and J ends lost 1 base and 2 bases respectively, with 13 bases between them. CDR3 length: 16 amino acids. CDR3 nucleotide sequence: TGTGCCAGCAGTTTATCCCCGAGTTCTAACACAGATACGCAGTATTTT. Its translation is CASSLSPSSNTDTQYF.

This clone has more than one count but fewer than ten. The sample has other DNA sequences that encode this CDR3 too. The V and J genes are TRBV29-1 and TRBJ1-5, with unresolved D. CDR3 length: 12 amino acids. Germline-derived CDR1 and CDR2 are SQVTM and ANQGSEA. Trimming cost V 4 bases and J 0 bases, with 4 bases left between them. In nucleotides, the CDR3 is TGCAGCGTTGGCTTTAGCAATCAGCCCCAGCATTTT. As protein: CSVGFSNQPQHF.

This chain links TRBV29-1 with TRBJ1-3, with unresolved D. Trimming took off 3 bases at V and 0 bases at J, with 9 bases between the two ends. The CDR3 is 14 residues long. CDR1 and CDR2 from the germline V gene are SQVTM and ANQGSEA. The CDR3 DNA follows: TGCAGCGTTGATGCGGTGGGCTCTGGAAACACCATATATTTT. Its protein is CSVDAVGSGNTIYF. Supplemented by reference TRBV29-1 and TRBJ1-3, the full variable domain reads SAVISQKPSRDICQRGTSLTIQCQVDSQVTMMFWYRQQPGQSLTLIATANQGSEATYESGFVIDKFPISRPNLTFSTLTVSNMSPEDSSIYLCSVDAVGSGNTIYFGEGSWLTVV.

This chain joins TRBV7-2 and TRBJ1-6; maybe TRBD1 (6 bases). The V end lost 3 bases, the J end lost 8 bases, and 20 bases lay between the germline ends. Per the germline V gene, CDR1 is SGHTA and CDR2 is FQGNSA. CDR3 length: 17 residues. CDR3 DNA: TGTGCCAGCAGCTTTACCCCGGGGGCTCCTCGGGATTCACCCCTCCACTTT. Translated, it gives CASSFTPGAPRDSPLHF. The entire variable domain, with the rest obtained from reference TRBV7-2 and TRBJ1-6, is as follows: GAGVSQSPSNKVTEKGKDVELRCDPISGHTALYWYRQSLGQGLEFLIYFQGNSAPDKSGLPSDRFSAERTGGSVSTLTIQRTQQEDSAVYLCASSFTPGAPRDSPLHFGNGTRLTVT.

The sample holds a few counts of this clone. J is TRBJ2-2 and V is TRBV7-2; 7 bases are shared with TRBD1. V gave up 5 bases and J gave up 6 bases; unmatched junction bases: 6. Germline CDR1 is SGHTA and CDR2 is FQGNSA. This CDR3 is built from 14 residues. The CDR3 here is CASSLRQGAGELFF. CDR3 nucleotide sequence: TGTGCCAGCAGCCTACGACAGGGTGCCGGGGAGCTGTTTTTT.

This clone was picked up one time. The genes are TRBV2 and TRBJ1-5, with D unclear. Germline assignment: CDR1 SNHLY and CDR2 FYNNEI. CDR3 length: 14 amino acids. Trimming cost V 6 bases and J 5 bases, with 14 bases left between them. In nucleotides, the CDR3 is TGTGCCAGCAGGGAGACAACAAGCGATCAGCCCCAGCATTTT. Translation: CASRETTSDQPQHF.

V gene TRBV4-3 combines with J gene TRBJ2-1; 14 nucleotides agree with TRBD2. The CDR3 sequence is 15 residues long. From germline, CDR1 is LGHNA and CDR2 YSLEER. Germline trimming cut 1 base from V and 9 bases from J; bases unmatched to any gene: 2. CDR3 residues: CASSQGTSGRREQFF. CDR3 sequence (DNA): TGCGCCAGCAGCCAAGGGACTAGCGGGAGGCGTGAGCAGTTCTTC.

As DNA, the CDR3 is TGTGCCGCTGGGACAGGACCATACAATGAGCAGTTCTTC. Its translation: CAAGTGPYNEQFF. This chain connects TRBV10-3 to TRBJ2-1; 8 bases are a match to TRBD1. CDR3 length equals 13 residues. The V and J ends lost 11 bases and 4 bases, in that order; junction bases with no gene match: 7. CDR1 ENHRY and CDR2 SYGVKD come from the germline V gene.

The chain's CDR3 is CASSLAEGIETQYF. CDR3 DNA: TGTGCCAGCAGCTTAGCCGAGGGGATAGAGACCCAGTACTTC. The V call is TRBV7-9, the J call TRBJ2-5, with D perhaps matching TRBD1 or TRBD2 (5 bases each). Germline V lookup: CDR1 SEHNR, CDR2 FQNEAQ (reference sequence). Trimming left V 0 bases short and J 4 bases short, with 9 bases between. This CDR3 region has 14 residues.

In its sample, this clone was seen a few times. This chain links TRBV9 with TRBJ1-4; D remains ambiguous. V gave up 4 bases and J gave up 0 bases, with 7 bases separating them. The CDR3 totals 14 residues. Germline values: CDR1 SGDLS, CDR2 YYNGEE. The CDR3 DNA sequence: TGTGCCAGCAGCCCCCAGTCAACTAATGAAAAACTGTTTTTT. Translation gives CASSPQSTNEKLFF.

This chain links TRBV4-2 with TRBJ2-3; 12 nucleotides align to TRBD2. The CDR3 loop spans 19 amino acids. Trimming cost V 0 bases and J 0 bases; bases outside gene matches: 7. Per the germline V gene, CDR1 is LGHNA and CDR2 is YNFKEQ. CDR3 amino acids: CASSQELASGGASTDTQYF. The CDR3 bases are TGTGCCAGCAGCCAAGAATTGGCTAGCGGGGGGGCTAGCACAGATACGCAGTATTTT.

This clone has a handful of counts. The V gene is TRBV2, the J gene TRBJ2-7; 13 bases fit TRBD2. The CDR3 length is 14 residues. Germline V gene sequence: CDR1 SNHLY, CDR2 FYNNEI. Trimming at V came to 6 bases and at J to 3 bases, leaving 2 bases not matched to a gene. The CDR3 spells CASRGTSGVYEQYF. The DNA of the CDR3 is TGTGCCAGCAGGGGGACTAGCGGGGTCTACGAGCAGTACTTC.